The 13 T cell receptor beta chains reported below all come from one sample, sequenced in a study of siplizumab effects on memory and regulatory T cells. Here immunoSEQ multiplex PCR was the method, and the copy in TCRdb shows in-frame clones only, minus some. The sample holds about 100,000 clones, over 90% seen once. Sequencing input: non-Treg CD4+ T cells sorted from blood. These receptors were collected from a human donor in good health.

The J gene is TRBJ2-1, the V gene TRBV11-2; either TRBD1 or TRBD2 may supply D (5 bases each). This CDR3 is built from 15 residues. Between the trimmed V and J ends, which lost 0 bases and 4 bases, there was a span of 10 bases. Germline CDR1 is SGHAT and CDR2 is FQNNGV. The CDR3 DNA reads as TGTGCCAGCAGCTTAGACCGGGGCGGATACAATGAGCAGTTCTTC. Its translation is CASSLDRGGYNEQFF.

This chain connects TRBV23-1 to TRBJ1-1; 9 bases are a match to TRBD1. TRBV23-1 is recorded as an ORF, its role being uncertain. The CDR3 has 17 amino acids. Trimming took 4 bases from V and 0 from J; bases not matched to a gene: 9. CDR3 DNA: TGCGCCAGCAGTCCCCGCGGACAGGGGAAAATGAACACTGAAGCTTTCTTT. It encodes CASSPRGQGKMNTEAFF.

About this clone itself: The sample has other DNA sequences that encode this CDR3 too. This chain uses TRBV6-6 with TRBJ1-5; tentatively, D is TRBD1 (6 bases). The V gene lost 2 bases and the J gene lost 5 bases, with 7 bases spanning the gap. Germline V lookup: CDR1 MNHNY, CDR2 SVGAGI (reference sequence). The CDR3 loop spans 13 amino acids. The CDR3 DNA reads TGTGCCAGCAGTTACAGGGGGGATCAGCCCCAGCATTTT. As protein: CASSYRGDQPQHF.

About this clone itself: Sequence at one end of the junction differs from germline and may be a read error. The same CDR3 can be traced to other DNA sequences in this sample. The chain recombines TRBV29-1 with TRBJ2-2; maybe TRBD1 (6 bases). The CDR3 has 13 amino acids. Germline V CDR1 and CDR2: SQVTM, ANQGSEA. The CDR3 region is CSVGGTNTGELFF. The CDR3 coding sequence is TGCAGCGTTGGGGGGACAAACACCGGGGAGCTATTTTTT.

Here the CDR3 DNA reads TGTGCCAGCAGCCAAGACCTAGGCGCAGATACGCAGTATTTT. Translated, it gives CASSQDLGADTQYF. This rearrangement joins TRBV4-2 to TRBJ2-3, with D uncertain. V was trimmed by 0 bases and J by 4 bases, leaving 8 bases between them. Germline CDR1 reads LGHNA; CDR2 reads YNFKEQ. The CDR3 is 14 amino acids.

The V and J genes are TRBV9 and TRBJ2-1; maybe TRBD1 (6 bases). V gave up 0 bases and J gave up 5 bases, with 9 bases separating them. The CDR3 loop spans 14 amino acids. Looked up from germline, CDR1 is SGDLS and CDR2 is YYNGEE. CDR3 sequence reads: CASSVADRHNEQFF. The CDR3 region has the DNA TGTGCCAGCAGCGTAGCGGACAGACACAATGAGCAGTTCTTC.

V usage is TRBV2 and J usage is TRBJ1-6; no definite D call. Per the germline V gene, CDR1 is SNHLY and CDR2 is FYNNEI. The ends were cut back, 6 bases at V and 0 bases at J, with 15 bases in the middle. The length of the CDR3 is 17 residues. Here the CDR3 reads CASRGSRLSSYNSPLHF. CDR3 bases: TGTGCCAGCAGGGGGAGCAGGTTGAGCTCCTATAATTCACCCCTCCACTTT.

J is TRBJ2-7 and V is TRBV6-5; D call uncertain. CDR1 and CDR2 (germline): MNHEY, SVGAGI. V gave up 6 bases and J gave up 0 bases, with 3 bases separating them. This CDR3 is 11 amino acids long. CDR3 loop: CASRNSYEQYF. The CDR3 DNA sequence: TGTGCCAGCAGGAACTCCTACGAGCAGTACTTC.

This chain joins TRBV29-1 and TRBJ2-1; TRBD1 might be the D (5 bases). This CDR3 is 12 amino acids long. V lost 7 bases, J lost 4 bases, and 11 bases lay in between. Germline assignment: CDR1 SQVTM and CDR2 ANQGSEA. The CDR3 DNA is TGCAGCGGTACAACAGGTTACAATGAGCAGTTCTTC. The encoded protein is CSGTTGYNEQFF.

The gene calls are TRBV4-3 and TRBJ2-7, with 11 bases fitting TRBD1. The CDR3 is 15 residues long. V was pared by 4 bases and J by 3 bases, with 5 bases of the junction left unmatched. Germline-derived CDR1 and CDR2 are LGHNA and YSLEER. DNA of the CDR3: TGCGCCAGCAGCCGAGGGACAGGGGGAGTCTACGAGCAGTACTTC. Translating gives CASSRGTGGVYEQYF.

The rearrangement joins TRBV7-9 to TRBJ2-2; the match to TRBD2 covers 12 bases. V lost 5 bases, J lost 4 bases, and 8 bases stayed unmatched. The germline gives CDR1 SEHNR, CDR2 FQNEAQ (reference sequence). This CDR3 region has 17 residues. CDR3 nucleotides: TGTGCCAGCAGCCCAACTCCTAGCGGGAGGGCCACCGGGGAGCTGTTTTTT. Encoded protein: CASSPTPSGRATGELFF.

V and J are TRBV9 and TRBJ2-3; TRBD1 might be the D (6 bases). CDR3 length: 16 residues. The germline V gene has CDR1 SGDLS and CDR2 YYNGEE. Deletions cut 3 bases from V and 5 bases from J, with 19 bases between. The CDR3 DNA reads TGTGCCAGCAGCGCCCTGGATGGTGGGGGCGGAGATACGCAGTATTTT. This sequence encodes CASSALDGGGGDTQYF. Full variable domain (outside the CDR3, taken from reference TRBV9 and TRBJ2-3): DSGVTQTPKHLITATGQRVTLRCSPRSGDLSVYWYQQSLDQGLQFLIQYYNGEERAKGNILERFSAQQFPDLHSELNLSSLELGDSALYFCASSALDGGGGDTQYFGPGTRLTVL.

V gene TRBV4-2 combines with J gene TRBJ2-7, with 7 nucleotides matching TRBD2. Germline-derived CDR1 and CDR2 are LGHNA and YNFKEQ. CDR3 length equals 14 residues. J lost 4 bases, V lost 8 bases, and 11 bases had no gene match. The CDR3 DNA reads as TGTGCCAGCCAACCGGCTAGCGGCCCTTACGAGCAGTACTTC. This gives the protein CASQPASGPYEQYF.